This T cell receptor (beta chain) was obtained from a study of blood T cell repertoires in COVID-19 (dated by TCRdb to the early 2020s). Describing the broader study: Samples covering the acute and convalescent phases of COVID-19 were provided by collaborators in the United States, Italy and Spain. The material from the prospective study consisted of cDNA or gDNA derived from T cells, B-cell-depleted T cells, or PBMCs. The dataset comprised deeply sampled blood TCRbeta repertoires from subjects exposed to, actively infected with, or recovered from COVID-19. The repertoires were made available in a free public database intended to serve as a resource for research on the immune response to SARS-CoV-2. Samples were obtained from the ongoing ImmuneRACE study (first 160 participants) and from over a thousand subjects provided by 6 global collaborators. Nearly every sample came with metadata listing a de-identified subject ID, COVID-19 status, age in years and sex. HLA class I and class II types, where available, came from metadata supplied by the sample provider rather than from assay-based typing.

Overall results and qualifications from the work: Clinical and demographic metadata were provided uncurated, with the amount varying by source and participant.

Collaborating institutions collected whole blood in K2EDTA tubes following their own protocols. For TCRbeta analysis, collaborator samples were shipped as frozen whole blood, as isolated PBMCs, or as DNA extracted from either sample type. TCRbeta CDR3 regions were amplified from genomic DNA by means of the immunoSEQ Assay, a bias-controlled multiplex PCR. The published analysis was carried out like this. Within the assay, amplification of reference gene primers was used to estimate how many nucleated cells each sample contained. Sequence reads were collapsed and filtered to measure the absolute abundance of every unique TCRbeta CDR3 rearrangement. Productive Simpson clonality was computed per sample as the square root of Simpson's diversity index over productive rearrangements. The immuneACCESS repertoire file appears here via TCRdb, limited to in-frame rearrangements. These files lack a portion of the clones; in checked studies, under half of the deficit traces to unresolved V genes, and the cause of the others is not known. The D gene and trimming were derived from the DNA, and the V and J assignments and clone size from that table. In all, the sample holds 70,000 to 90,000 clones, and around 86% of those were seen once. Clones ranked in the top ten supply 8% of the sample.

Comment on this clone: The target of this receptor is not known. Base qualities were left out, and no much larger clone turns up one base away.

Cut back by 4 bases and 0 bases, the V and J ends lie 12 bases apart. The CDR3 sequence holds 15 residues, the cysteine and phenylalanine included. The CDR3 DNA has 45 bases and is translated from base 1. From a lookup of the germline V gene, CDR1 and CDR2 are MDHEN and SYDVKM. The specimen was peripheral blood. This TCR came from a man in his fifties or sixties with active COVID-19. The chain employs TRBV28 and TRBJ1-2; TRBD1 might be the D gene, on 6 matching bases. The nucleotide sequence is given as TGTGCCAGCAGTTCCGGACAGAGAGCTAACTATGGCTACACCTTC. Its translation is CASSSGQRANYGYTF.